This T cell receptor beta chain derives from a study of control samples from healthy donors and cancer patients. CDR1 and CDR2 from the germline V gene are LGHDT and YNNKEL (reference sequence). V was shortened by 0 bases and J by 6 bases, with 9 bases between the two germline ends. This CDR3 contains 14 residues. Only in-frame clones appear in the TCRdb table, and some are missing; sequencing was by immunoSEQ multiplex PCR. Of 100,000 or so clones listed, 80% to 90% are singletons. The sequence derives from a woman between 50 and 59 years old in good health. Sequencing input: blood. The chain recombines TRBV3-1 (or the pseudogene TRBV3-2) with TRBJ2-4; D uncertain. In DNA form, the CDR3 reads TGTGCCAGCAGCCAAGATTCGACGGTAAACATTCAGTACTTC. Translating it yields CASSQDSTVNIQYF.